The clone carrying this T cell receptor beta chain appeared many times. The antigen is undetermined. RNA transcripts were the template for amplifying TCR beta CDR3 regions. When the TCR CDR3 underwent first-round RT-PCR, the HTBI primer set was used. TCRdb re-called the multiplex PCR reads through MiXCR, storing one row per CDR3 protein. The repertoire consists of 95,000 to 100,000 distinct CDR3 sequences, with over 50% occurring once and the leading ten covering around 29%. The CDR3 sequence is 12 residues long. The germline V gene encodes CDR1 SQVTM and CDR2 ANQGSEA. Trimming removed 7 bases at V and 2 bases at J, with 12 bases between. These data belong to a study of T cells in Graves' hyperthyroidism and ophthalmopathy. Regarding the study as a whole: A model using 13 V-J features told ophthalmopathy apart from stable hyperthyroidism.

Absent ophthalmopathy progression within 18 months defined stable Graves' hyperthyroidism. Isolation of PBMCs was performed on around 10 ml fresh peripheral blood. The material sequenced was blood. This receptor was identified in a woman aged 40 to 50 with Graves' hyperthyroidism. The V and J genes are TRBV29-1 and TRBJ2-7; no firm D call. Written as DNA, the CDR3 is TGCAGCGCTGCGAGTGTGGCCTACGAGCAGTACTTC. Protein product: CSAASVAYEQYF.